This TCR beta chain is drawn from a study of Graves' ophthalmopathy and Graves' hyperthyroidism. The CDR3 length is 12 residues. V was cut by 5 bases and J by 6 bases, with 11 bases left in between. Additional autoimmune diseases, uncontrolled infections, pregnancy or lactation disqualified patients. Serum thyroxine and TRAb, along with clinical symptoms, thyroid ultrasound and orbital computed tomography, were what diagnosis relied on. TCR beta CDR3 amplification used RNA transcripts. The library came from an HTBI-primed first-round RT-PCR and a second-round multiplex PCR. TCRdb ran MiXCR on the multiplex PCR reads and lists one entry per CDR3 protein. The sample lists around 1,000,000 distinct CDR3 sequences; roughly 35% were seen once. The study's findings and limits: Clonotypes were expanded in thyroid at above 0.001 frequency, and most also appeared in blood. Using 13 signatures, a model distinguished ophthalmopathy from stable hyperthyroidism, reaching about 90% sensitivity and roughly 80% specificity.

Only a few counts were recorded for this clonotype. Antigen: not known. This receptor was taken from an adult man with Graves' hyperthyroidism. The sequenced sample consisted of peripheral blood or thyroid tissue (not recorded which). The V gene is TRBV12-3 or TRBV12-4, the J gene TRBJ2-7; D is perhaps TRBD1 (6 bases). In DNA form, the CDR3 reads TGTGCCAGCAGTCCACAGGGTTTCGAGCAGTACTTC. Amino acids: CASSPQGFEQYF.